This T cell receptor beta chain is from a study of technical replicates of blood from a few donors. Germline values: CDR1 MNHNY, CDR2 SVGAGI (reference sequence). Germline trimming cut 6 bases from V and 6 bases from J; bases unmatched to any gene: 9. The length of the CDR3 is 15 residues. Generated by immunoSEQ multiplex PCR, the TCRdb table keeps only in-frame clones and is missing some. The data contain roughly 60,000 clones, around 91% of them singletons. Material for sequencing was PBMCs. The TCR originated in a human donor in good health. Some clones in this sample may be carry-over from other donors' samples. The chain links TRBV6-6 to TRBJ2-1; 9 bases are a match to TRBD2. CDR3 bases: TGTGCCAGCAGCAATGTAGCGGGAGTTGTCAATGAGCAGTTCTTC. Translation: CASSNVAGVVNEQFF.